This T cell receptor beta chain originates from a study of high-grade serous ovarian cancer treatment subgroups. Overall study context: Each sample yielded on average about 7,000 unique TCR beta rearrangements from 14,000 or so reads.

About this clone: No antigen is known for it.

The CDR3 has 15 residues. Germline loops: CDR1 LGHNA, CDR2 YSLEER. Study-wide points: CDR1 and CDR2 were left unanalyzed; analyses focused on CDR3. Different patients shared almost no repertoire; same-patient tumors shared about 0.095 to 0.85.

TCRdb's copy holds only in-frame clones and misses some; the assay was immunoSEQ multiplex PCR. The table records around 6,100 clones, 60% to 85% of them present only once. Tumor samples were taken before definitive surgery or chemotherapy. The source is a human donor with high-grade serous ovarian cancer. The sample was tumor tissue. V usage is TRBV4-3 and J usage is TRBJ2-5, with a tentative D call TRBD2 (6 bases). The end of the DNA is better explained by TRBJ2-7, so the J call may be wrong. The CDR3 DNA is TGCGCCAGCAGCCAAGTTCCACGGGAGACCTACGAGCAGTACTTC. As protein: CASSQVPRETYEQYF.